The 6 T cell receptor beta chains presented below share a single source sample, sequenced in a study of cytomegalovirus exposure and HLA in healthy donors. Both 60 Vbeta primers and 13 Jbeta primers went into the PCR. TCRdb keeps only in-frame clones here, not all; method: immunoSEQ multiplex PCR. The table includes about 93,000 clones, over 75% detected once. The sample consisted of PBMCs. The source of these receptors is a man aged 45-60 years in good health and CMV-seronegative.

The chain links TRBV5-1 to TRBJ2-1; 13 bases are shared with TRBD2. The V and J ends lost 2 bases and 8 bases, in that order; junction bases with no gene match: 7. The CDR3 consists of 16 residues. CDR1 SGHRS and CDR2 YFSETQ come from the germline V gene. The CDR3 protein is CASSLAGLAGFDEQFF. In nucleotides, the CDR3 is TGCGCCAGCAGCTTAGCGGGACTAGCGGGATTCGATGAGCAGTTCTTC. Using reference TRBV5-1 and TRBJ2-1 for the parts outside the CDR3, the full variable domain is KAGVTQTPRYLIKTRGQQVTLSCSPISGHRSVSWYQQTPGQGLQFLFEYFSETQRNKGNFPGRFSGRQFSNSRSEMNVSTLELGDSALYLCASSLAGLAGFDEQFFGPGTRLTVL.

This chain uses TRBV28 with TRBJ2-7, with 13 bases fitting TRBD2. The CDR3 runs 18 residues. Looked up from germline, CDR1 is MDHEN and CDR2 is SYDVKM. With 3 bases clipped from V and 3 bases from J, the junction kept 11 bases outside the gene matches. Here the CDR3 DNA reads TGTGCCAGCAGTTTCGGTACTAGCGGGAGGGCCAAGGACTACGAGCAGTACTTC. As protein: CASSFGTSGRAKDYEQYF.

The CDR3, as DNA: TGTGCCAGCAGCTTGACTAGCGGGGCCTACAATGAGCAGTTCTTC. It specifies CASSLTSGAYNEQFF. The chain couples TRBV7-3 to TRBJ2-1; 11 nucleotides line up with TRBD2. The V and J ends lost 3 bases and 2 bases, in that order; junction bases with no gene match: 0. The CDR3 spans 15 residues. Germline V lookup: CDR1 SGHTA, CDR2 FQGTGA. The full variable domain, completed using reference TRBV7-3 and TRBJ2-1, is GAGVSQTPSNKVTEKGKYVELRCDPISGHTALYWYRQSLGQGPEFLIYFQGTGAADDSGLPNDRFFAVRPEGSVSTLKIQRTERGDSAVYLCASSLTSGAYNEQFFGPGTRLTVL.

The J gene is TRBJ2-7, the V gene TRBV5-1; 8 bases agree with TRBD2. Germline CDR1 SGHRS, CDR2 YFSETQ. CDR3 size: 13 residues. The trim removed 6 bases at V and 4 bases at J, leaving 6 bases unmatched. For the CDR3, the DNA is TGCGCCAGCATGGTGTCTAGCGGGTACGAGCAGTACTTC. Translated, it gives CASMVSSGYEQYF.

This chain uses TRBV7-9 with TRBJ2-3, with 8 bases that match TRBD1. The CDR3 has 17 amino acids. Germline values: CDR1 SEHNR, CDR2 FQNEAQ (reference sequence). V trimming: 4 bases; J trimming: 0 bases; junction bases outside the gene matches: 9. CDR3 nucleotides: TGTGCCAGCAGCTCGAGCAGGGGGCGGATTAGCACAGATACGCAGTATTTT. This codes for CASSSSRGRISTDTQYF.

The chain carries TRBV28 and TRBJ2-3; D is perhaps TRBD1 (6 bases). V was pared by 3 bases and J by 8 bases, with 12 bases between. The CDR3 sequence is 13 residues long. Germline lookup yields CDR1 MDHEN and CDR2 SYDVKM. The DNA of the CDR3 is TGTGCCAGCAGTTTGGACAGAGGCGGTACGCAGTATTTT. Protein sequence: CASSLDRGGTQYF.